Given below is one T cell receptor beta chain in context. The V gene end was trimmed by 4 bases and the J gene end by 0 bases; junction bases not matched to a gene: 9. The CDR3 length is 17 residues. Germline CDR1 LGHNA, CDR2 YSLEER. These data are taken from a study of blood T cells in healthy people across ages. The authors ran a second PCR of roughly 6 to 12 cycles using a sample-barcoded 5' primer and a J-beta primer mix. TCRdb passed the 5' RACE reads through MiXCR, listing each CDR3 protein once. The sample has 800,000 or so distinct CDR3 sequences; 20% to 25% are singletons. A further study also used this sample, focusing on T cells of mothers and their children. That source notes: A primer called M1S, used in the second PCR, added sample barcodes and 2-4 random nucleotides. The yield was over 9.5 million TCR beta CDR3 reads from each mother and approximately 2.8 million from each child. Overlap in related mother-child pairs always slightly exceeded unrelated pairs, never significantly.

This receptor was taken from a boy aged 10-17 years in good health. Sample: blood. V gene TRBV4-3 combines with J gene TRBJ2-4; 7 nucleotides align to TRBD2. The CDR3 region is CASSPGTGGVAKNIQYF. In DNA, the CDR3 is TGCGCCAGCAGCCCAGGGACGGGGGGAGTAGCCAAAAACATTCAGTACTTC.